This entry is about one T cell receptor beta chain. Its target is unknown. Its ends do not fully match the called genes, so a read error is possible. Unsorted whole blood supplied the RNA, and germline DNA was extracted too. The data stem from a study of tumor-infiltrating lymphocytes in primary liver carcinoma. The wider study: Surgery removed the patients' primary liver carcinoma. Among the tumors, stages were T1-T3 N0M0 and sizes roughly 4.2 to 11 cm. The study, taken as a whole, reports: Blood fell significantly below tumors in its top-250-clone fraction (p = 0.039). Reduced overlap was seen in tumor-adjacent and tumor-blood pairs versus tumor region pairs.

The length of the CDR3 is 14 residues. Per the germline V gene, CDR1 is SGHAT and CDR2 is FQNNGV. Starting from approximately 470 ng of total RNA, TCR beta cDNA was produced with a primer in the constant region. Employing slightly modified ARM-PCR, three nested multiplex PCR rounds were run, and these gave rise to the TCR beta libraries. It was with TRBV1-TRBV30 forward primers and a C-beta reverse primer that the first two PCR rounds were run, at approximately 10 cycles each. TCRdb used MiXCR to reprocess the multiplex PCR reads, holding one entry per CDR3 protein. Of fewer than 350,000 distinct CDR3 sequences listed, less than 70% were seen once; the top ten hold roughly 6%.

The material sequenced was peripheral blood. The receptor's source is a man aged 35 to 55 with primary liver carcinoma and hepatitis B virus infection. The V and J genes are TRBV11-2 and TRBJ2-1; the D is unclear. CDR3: CDSSLSASYNEQLF. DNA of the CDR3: TGTGACAGCAGCTTATCAGCATCCTACAATGAGCAGTTATTC.